This is a list of T cell receptor beta chains from one sample in a study of CD8+CD57+ T cells in acquired aplastic anemia. TCRdb itself ran the reads through MiXCR, one entry per CDR3 protein. This table has hundreds of thousands of distinct CDR3 sequences, around 72% appearing once. The sequencing input was sorted CD4+, CD8+, or CD8+CD57+ T cells (not recorded which) from PBMCs. The source of these receptors is a human donor in good health, serving as a control. Each CDR3 is given with its conserved first and last residue. The order of the fields is CDR3 protein, CDR3 DNA, D gene, clone size, V gene, J gene. D genes are given only for firm matches. Expanded clones get a size class; other rows say once, few or many, or leave the size out.

CASSLEVTCPPEHF	TGTGCCAGCAGTTTAGAGGTAACGTGCCCGCCCGAGCATTTT	-	-	TRBV14	TRBJ1-5
CASSVGQGYAYEQYF	TGTGCCAGCAGCGTAGGGCAGGGGTACGCCTACGAGCAGTACTTC	-	-	TRBV9	TRBJ2-7
CASSTPDEAFF	TGTGCCAGCAGCACGCCGGATGAAGCTTTCTTT	-	-	TRBV7-3	TRBJ1-1
CASSARGQVGGPQHF	TGTGCCAGCAGCGCCCGGGGACAGGTTGGCGGGCCCCAGCATTTT	TRBD1	many	TRBV9	TRBJ1-5
CATSYTDREGEAFF	TGCGCCACCAGCTATACCGACAGGGAAGGTGAAGCTTTCTTT	TRBD1	once	TRBV5-1	TRBJ1-1
CASSRDSVSFGSPF	TGTGCCAGCAGCCGCGACAGCGTCAGCTTTGGCTCACCCTTC	-	-	TRBV7-9	TRBJ1-2
CASSRAGEAFF	TGTGCCAGTAGTAGGGCCGGCGAGGCTTTCTTT	-	-	TRBV19	TRBJ1-1
CSAGEETGWDSPLHF	TGCAGTGCTGGGGAGGAGACAGGGTGGGATTCGCCCCTCCACTTT	TRBD1	-	TRBV20-1	TRBJ1-6
CSAGGSGAQYF	TGCAGCGCCGGGGGGAGCGGTGCCCAGTATTTT	TRBD2	many	TRBV29-1	TRBJ2-3
CASSSPDTRYF	TGTGCCAGCAGCTCTCCAGATACGCGATATTTT	-	-	TRBV5-1	TRBJ2-3
CASSRSRDRQAHNEQFF	TGTGCCAGCAGCAGGTCCCGGGACAGGCAAGCCCACAATGAGCAGTTCTTC	TRBD1	-	TRBV5-8	TRBJ2-1
CASSLVRLGWAGELFF	TGTGCCAGCAGCTTGGTGCGGCTAGGTTGGGCCGGGGAGCTGTTTTTT	-	many	TRBV5-6	TRBJ2-2
CASKVGQINSPLHF	TGTGCCAGTAAGGTTGGGCAAATCAATTCACCCCTCCACTTT	-	-	TRBV19	TRBJ1-6
CASSHPLGLSPLHF	TGTGCCAGCAGCCACCCGTTGGGACTTTCACCCCTCCACTTT	-	-	TRBV11-3	TRBJ1-6
CAVRQGGDGYTF	TGCGCCGTCAGACAGGGAGGAGATGGCTACACCTTC	TRBD1	-	TRBV4-3	TRBJ1-2
CAIRPRTGGNEAFF	TGTGCCATCAGACCTCGCACAGGGGGGAATGAAGCTTTCTTT	TRBD1	-	TRBV10-3	TRBJ1-1
CASSIKGQGSEAFF	TGTGCCAGCAGCATAAAGGGACAGGGCTCTGAAGCTTTCTTC	TRBD1	once	TRBV7-2	TRBJ1-2
CASSQDPGAGAYEQYF	TGCGCCAGCAGCCAAGATCCCGGCGCAGGCGCCTACGAGCAGTACTTC	-	many	TRBV4-1	TRBJ2-7
CSARVSVPVVTQYF	TGCAGTGCTAGAGTCTCAGTCCCGGTCGTCACCCAGTACTTC	-	-	TRBV20-1	TRBJ2-5
CASNNGWAGGGYTFGSF	-	-	-	TRBV2	TRBJ2-1
CASSPTQGRDTEAFF	TGCGCCAGCAGCCCCACCCAGGGAAGGGACACTGAAGCTTTCTTT	-	many	TRBV5-1	TRBJ1-1
CASSLFSTDTQYF	TGTGCCAGCAGTTTGTTCAGCACAGATACGCAGTATTTT	-	few	TRBV7-3	TRBJ2-3
CASSSAILEELFF	TGTGCCAGCAGCTCAGCCATATTGGAAGAACTGTTTTTT	-	-	TRBV7-9	TRBJ1-4
CASSVQETQYFGPYF	-	-	-	TRBV7-6	TRBJ2-7
CASISGQGGHGELFF	TGTGCCAGCATCTCCGGACAGGGCGGTCACGGGGAGCTGTTTTTT	TRBD1	many	TRBV12-3/TRBV12-4	TRBJ2-2
CASSLDVPGQWRTDTQYF	TGTGCCAGCAGCCTCGACGTCCCGGGACAGTGGAGAACAGATACGCAGTATTTT	TRBD1	many	TRBV5-6	TRBJ2-3
CASRTDNSPLHF	TGTGCCAGCAGGACAGATAATTCACCCCTCCACTTT	-	few	TRBV2	TRBJ1-6
CASSDTVTFNEKLFF	TGTGCCAGCAGCGATACAGTTACCTTTAATGAAAAACTGTTTTTT	-	-	TRBV5-4	TRBJ1-4
CAISAGGGLGYTIYF	TGTGCCATCAGTGCGGGGGGAGGACTTGGATATACCATATATTTT	-	-	TRBV10-3	TRBJ1-3
CASSLGGTEAEQYF	TGCGCCAGCAGCTTGGGGGGGACAGAGGCGGAGCAGTACTTC	TRBD1	-	TRBV5-1	TRBJ2-7
CASRQGVSGANVLTF	TGCGCCAGCAGACAGGGGGTATCTGGGGCCAACGTCCTGACTTTC	TRBD1	-	TRBV5-1	TRBJ2-6
CASSRGHGYTF	TGTGCCAGCAGTCGAGGGCACGGCTACACCTTC	-	many	TRBV12-3/TRBV12-4	TRBJ1-2
CASSVDGGQGYTSVEQCF	TGTGCCAGCAGCGTAGATGGGGGGCAAGGCTACACCTCCGTCGAGCAGTGCTTC	-	-	TRBV9	TRBJ2-7
CASRLDSGYTF	TGTGCCAGCAGGTTGGACAGTGGCTACACCTTC	-	many	TRBV2	TRBJ1-2
CASSLGEVTYEQYF	TGTGCCAGCAGCTTAGGTGAGGTTACCTACGAGCAGTACTTC	-	-	TRBV7-8	TRBJ2-7
CASSLGLGEAFF	TGTGCCAGCAGTTTAGGGTTAGGTGAAGCTTTCTTT	-	many	TRBV27	TRBJ1-1
CASSPTGVADTQYF	TGTGCCAGCAGCCCGACAGGGGTGGCAGATACGCAGTATTTT	TRBD1	many	TRBV5-8	TRBJ2-3
CASMKGLGANVLTF	TGTGCCAGCATGAAGGGTCTGGGGGCCAACGTCCTGACTTTC	-	many	TRBV12-3/TRBV12-4	TRBJ2-6
CASTQGLSNYGYTF	TGCGCCAGCACCCAGGGACTCTCTAACTATGGCTACACCTTC	-	-	TRBV5-1	TRBJ1-2
CASSLIRAGAGTQETQYF	TGTGCCAGCAGCTTAATACGCGCGGGGGCGGGGACCCAAGAGACCCAGTACTTC	-	-	TRBV7-8	TRBJ2-5
CASGGSGYGEQYF	TGTGCCAGCGGGGGATCAGGTTATGGCGAGCAGTACTTC	-	-	TRBV6-1	TRBJ2-7
CASSPFGATEAFF	TGTGCCAGCAGCCCATTTGGTGCCACTGAAGCTTTCTTT	-	few	TRBV7-2	TRBJ1-1
CASRDSFLDTQYF	TGTGCCAGCCGGGACAGTTTTTTGGATACGCAGTATTTT	TRBD1	many	TRBV6-1	TRBJ2-3
CASSLEGNSYYGYTF	TGTGCCAGCAGCTTAGAAGGTAACAGCTACTATGGCTACACCTTC	-	-	TRBV11-2	TRBJ1-2
CASADKTPYEQYF	TGTGCCAGCGCGGACAAGACTCCCTACGAGCAGTACTTC	-	-	TRBV6-4	TRBJ2-7
CASSYKLAGTDEQYF	TGTGCCAGCAGTTATAAACTAGCGGGAACTGACGAGCAGTACTTC	TRBD2	many	TRBV6-6	TRBJ2-7
CASTGQIAFF	TGTGCCAGCACTGGACAGATAGCTTTCTTT	-	few	TRBV12-3/TRBV12-4	TRBJ1-1
CASSTGRGRPEAFF	TGCGCCAGCAGCACGGGAAGGGGGCGGCCTGAAGCTTTCTTT	TRBD1	many	TRBV5-1	TRBJ1-1
CASSWTSGTGELFF	TGTGCCAGCAGCTGGACTAGCGGTACCGGGGAGCTGTTTTTT	TRBD2	many	TRBV7-2	TRBJ2-2